A single sample gave rise to the 30 T cell receptor beta chains below, sequenced in a study of a mutant IDH1 vaccine in newly diagnosed glioma. Specified time point: week 23, last vaccination. The vaccine gave 300 ug of a 20-mer mutant IDH1 peptide subcutaneously per dose. Antigens of these TCRs are unknown. Some clones are missing from TCRdb's copy, which holds only in-frame ones; the method was immunoSEQ multiplex PCR. The sample lists roughly 51,000 clones, about 81% seen once, with roughly 8.4% in the top ten. Sequenced material: PBMCs, taken from a glioma patient whose treatment included an IDH1 peptide vaccine. The receptors derive from a woman aged 35 to 49 with glioma. Some clones in this sample may be carry-over from other donors' samples.

The CDR3 DNA is TGTGCCAGTGGACTAGCGGCCTCCTACGAGCAGTACTTC. Protein: CASGLAASYEQYF. The chain has TRBV6-5 and TRBJ2-7; 10 nucleotides line up with TRBD2. Germline trimming cut 9 bases from V and 0 bases from J; bases unmatched to any gene: 2. From germline, CDR1 is MNHEY and CDR2 SVGAGI. The CDR3 runs 13 residues.

The count of this clone is one. A junction end diverges from the germline sequence, so it may reflect a read error. This sequence joins TRBV7-7 and TRBJ2-5; no firm D call. This CDR3 is 13 amino acids long. Germline CDR1 reads SSHAT; CDR2 reads FNYEAQ (reference sequence). This CDR3 reads CASSLSYQETQYF. The DNA for the CDR3 is TGTGCTAGCAGCCTCAGCTATCAAGAGACCCAGTACTTC.

The chain employs TRBV10-2 and TRBJ1-1, with a weak D call TRBD1 (5 bases). The V gene's germline CDR1 is WSHSY and CDR2 SAAADI. This CDR3 has 12 residues. V gave up 11 bases and J gave up 7 bases, with 17 bases separating them. Here the CDR3 reads CAGGTAGGEAFF. CDR3 sequence (DNA): TGCGCCGGGGGAACAGCGGGGGGTGAAGCTTTCTTT.

The gene calls are TRBV6-1 and TRBJ1-5; no clear D gene. The ends were cut back, 8 bases at V and 0 bases at J, with 5 bases in the middle. CDR1 and CDR2 from the germline V gene are MNHNS and SASEGT. This CDR3 is built from 12 residues. CDR3 loop: CASANSNQPQHF. DNA of the CDR3: TGTGCCAGCGCTAATAGCAATCAGCCCCAGCATTTT.

The chain links TRBV5-6 to TRBJ2-5; the D gene is possibly TRBD2 (6 bases). V was shortened by 2 bases and J by 6 bases, with 8 bases between the two germline ends. CDR3 length equals 12 residues. The germline gives CDR1 SGHDT, CDR2 YYEEEE. The CDR3 DNA is TGTGCCAGCAGCTTCGCGGGGCAGACCCAGTACTTC. Amino acid sequence: CASSFAGQTQYF. Variable domain in full (rest from reference TRBV5-6 and TRBJ2-5): DAGVTQSPTHLIKTRGQQVTLRCSPKSGHDTVSWYQQALGQGPQFIFQYYEEEERQRGNFPDRFSGHQFPNYSSELNVNALLLGDSALYLCASSFAGQTQYFGPGTRLLVL.

This chain connects TRBV2 to TRBJ1-2; D ambiguous. V gave up 1 base and J gave up 8 bases, with 8 bases separating them. The germline CDR1 and CDR2 sequences are SNHLY and FYNNEI. This CDR3 spans 12 amino acids. In nucleotides, the CDR3 is TGTGCCAGCAGTGAAGACACCGGCGGCTACACCTTC. It encodes CASSEDTGGYTF.

CDR3 DNA sequence: TGTGCCAGCAGCTTAGCGGGGGGCACAGATACGCAGTATTTT. Its translation is CASSLAGGTDTQYF. V is TRBV7-2 and J is TRBJ2-3, with D tentatively TRBD1 or TRBD2 (5 bases each). This CDR3 region has 14 residues. The germline CDR1 and CDR2 sequences are SGHTA and FQGNSA. V lost 0 bases, J lost 1 base, and 5 bases lay in between.

This chain uses TRBV10-2 with TRBJ2-7; the D is unclear. The germline gives CDR1 WSHSY, CDR2 SAAADI. V gave up 7 bases and J gave up 2 bases, with 12 bases separating them. The length of the CDR3 is 13 residues. The CDR3 is CASNERITYEQYF. CDR3 DNA: TGCGCCAGCAACGAACGGATTACCTACGAGCAGTACTTC.

The J gene is TRBJ1-1, the V gene TRBV10-3, with no clear D. This CDR3 spans 14 amino acids. Germline V gene data show CDR1 as ENHRY and CDR2 as SYGVKD. Trimming removed 0 bases from V and 0 bases from J, with 5 bases in between. The CDR3 DNA reads as TGTGCCATCAGTGAGTCCGCGGTGAACACTGAAGCTTTCTTT. It codes for CAISESAVNTEAFF.

There are a few counts of this clone. The gene calls are TRBV29-1 and TRBJ1-5, with a possible D match to TRBD1 (5 bases). CDR1 is SQVTM, CDR2 ANQGSEA, per germline. Trimming took off 1 base at V and 3 bases at J, with 13 bases between the two ends. The CDR3 extends over 15 amino acids. CDR3 nucleotides: TGCAGCGTTGAAGTGGGGGGATCTCCCAATCAGCCCCAGCATTTT. It specifies CSVEVGGSPNQPQHF.

In this sample, this clone turned up once. The rearrangement joins TRBV4-1 to TRBJ2-1; TRBD1 might be the D (6 bases). Trimming took off 2 bases at V and 4 bases at J, with 9 bases between the two ends. Per the germline V gene, CDR1 is MGHRA and CDR2 is YSYEKL. This CDR3 is built from 14 residues. The CDR3 sequence is CASSQQQGYNEQFF. The DNA of the CDR3 is TGCGCCAGCAGCCAACAACAGGGTTACAATGAGCAGTTCTTC.

There are a few counts of this clone. The rearrangement joins TRBV2 to TRBJ1-1; tentative D call: TRBD1 (5 bases). V lost 6 bases and J lost 0, with 8 bases in between. The CDR3 totals 13 residues. Germline V gene data show CDR1 as SNHLY and CDR2 as FYNNEI. As DNA, the CDR3 is TGTGCCAGCAGGCAGGACATGAACACTGAAGCTTTCTTT. As protein: CASRQDMNTEAFF.

The chain uses TRBV5-1 and TRBJ2-3; D assignment may be TRBD1 or TRBD2 (6 bases each). V lost 4 bases, J lost 0 bases, and 24 bases lay in between. CDR1 and CDR2 from the germline V gene are SGHRS and YFSETQ. This CDR3 spans 19 amino acids. This CDR3 is CASSPRLTGGGTSTDTQYF. CDR3 in DNA: TGCGCCAGCAGCCCTCGACTCACTGGAGGGGGAACCAGCACAGATACGCAGTATTTT.

The rearrangement joins TRBV7-9 to TRBJ2-4; unclear D gene. The germline CDR1 and CDR2 sequences are SEHNR and FQNEAQ (reference sequence). V lost 4 bases, J lost 6 bases, and 13 bases lay in between. The CDR3 is 14 amino acids. Here the CDR3 reads CASSSNRATNIQYF. DNA of the CDR3: TGTGCCAGCAGCTCAAATAGGGCAACAAACATTCAGTACTTC.

This clone was counted once. This rearrangement joins TRBV7-2 to TRBJ2-7, with 7 bases aligning to TRBD2. Germline V gene lookup returns CDR1 SGHTA and CDR2 FQGNSA. The CDR3 covers 15 residues. V was clipped by 3 bases and J by 1 base; unmatched bases: 6. CDR3 coding DNA: TGTGCCAGCAGCTTGGCACCGGGACTATCCTACGAGCAGTACTTC. Protein: CASSLAPGLSYEQYF.

In its sample, this clone was seen a few times. The chain carries TRBV30 and TRBJ1-1, with 7 bases identical to TRBD1. The CDR3 consists of 13 residues. The germline V gene encodes CDR1 GTSNPN and CDR2 SVGIG (reference sequence). V lost 0 bases to trimming and J lost 3 bases; unmatched junction nucleotides: 1. CDR3 sequence (DNA): TGTGCCTGGAGTGTTACAGGGGACACTGAAGCTTTCTTT. Its protein product is CAWSVTGDTEAFF. Full variable domain (remainder filled in from reference TRBV30 and TRBJ1-1): SQTIHQWPATLVQPVGSPLSLECTVEGTSNPNLYWYRQAAGRGLQLLFYSVGIGQISSEVPQNLSASRPQDRQFILSSKKLLLSDSGFYLCAWSVTGDTEAFFGQGTRLTVV.

The chain has TRBV7-2 and TRBJ2-3; 11 nucleotides align to TRBD2. The CDR3 has 17 amino acids. Germline CDR1 SGHTA, CDR2 FQGNSA. V lost 2 bases to trimming and J lost 2 bases; unmatched junction nucleotides: 6. The DNA of the CDR3 is TGTGCCAGCAGCTTAAATCCTAGCGGGGGGACCACAGATACGCAGTATTTT. Amino acid sequence: CASSLNPSGGTTDTQYF. The entire variable domain, with the rest obtained from reference TRBV7-2 and TRBJ2-3, is as follows: GAGVSQSPSNKVTEKGKDVELRCDPISGHTALYWYRQSLGQGLEFLIYFQGNSAPDKSGLPSDRFSAERTGGSVSTLTIQRTQQEDSAVYLCASSLNPSGGTTDTQYFGPGTRLTVL.

The rearrangement joins TRBV29-1 to TRBJ2-3; 10 bases are a match to TRBD2. After removal of 0 bases from V and 5 bases from J, the junction contained 11 bases not matched to a gene. The CDR3 is 17 residues long. CDR1 is SQVTM and CDR2 is ANQGSEA in the germline V gene. The CDR3 here is CSVEDLVSGGLVDTQYF. In DNA form, the CDR3 reads TGCAGCGTTGAAGATCTGGTTAGCGGGGGGCTGGTAGATACGCAGTATTTT.

The chain recombines TRBV7-9 with TRBJ1-4; D gene unclear. Germline V lookup: CDR1 SEHNR, CDR2 FQNEAQ (reference sequence). V was trimmed by 5 bases and J by 8 bases, leaving 18 bases between them. This CDR3 comprises 15 residues. CDR3 loop: CASSPLLGSWEKLFF. Written as DNA, the CDR3 is TGTGCCAGCAGCCCCCTGCTGGGAAGTTGGGAAAAACTGTTTTTT.

The chain combines TRBV23-1 with TRBJ2-1, with TRBD2 matching 12 bases. TRBV23-1 is given ORF status, its function remaining uncertain. V lost 4 bases and J lost 6; bases outside the gene matches: 10. The CDR3 spans 17 residues. In DNA form, the CDR3 reads TGCGCCAGCAGTCGAGGGCTAGCGGGGGGGCCTACCAATGAGCAGTTCTTC. This gives the protein CASSRGLAGGPTNEQFF.

The genes are TRBV5-8 and TRBJ1-1; D remains unclear. There are 14 residues in the CDR3. CDR1 and CDR2 (germline): SGHTS, YDEGEE. V was trimmed by 0 bases and J by 2 bases, leaving 8 bases between them. The DNA of the CDR3 is TGTGCCAGCAGCTTGGAGATCGATAACACTGAAGCTTTCTTT. This gives the protein CASSLEIDNTEAFF.

The rearrangement uses TRBV11-1 and TRBJ1-4; D may be TRBD1 (5 bases). Germline CDR1 is SGHAT and CDR2 is FQDESV (reference sequence). Trimming stripped 5 bases from V and 3 bases from J, with 13 bases between. The CDR3 is 15 residues long. The CDR3 is CASSQGTGANEKLFF. The CDR3 DNA sequence: TGTGCCAGCAGCCAAGGTACAGGCGCTAATGAAAAACTGTTTTTT. Drawing the rest from reference TRBV11-1 and TRBJ1-4, the complete variable domain is EAEVAQSPRYKITEKSQAVAFWCDPISGHATLYWYRQILGQGPELLVQFQDESVVDDSQLPKDRFSAERLKGVDSTLKIQPAELGDSAMYLCASSQGTGANEKLFFGSGTQLSVL.

In nucleotides, the CDR3 is TGTGCCTGGAGTGTGGGGACCGCGGGGACTGAAGCTTTCTTT. Its protein product is CAWSVGTAGTEAFF. The chain uses TRBV30 and TRBJ1-1, with D possibly matching TRBD1 (5 bases). V lost 0 bases and J 5 bases, leaving 13 bases between the germline ends. This CDR3 is built from 14 residues. CDR1 is GTSNPN and CDR2 is SVGIG in the germline V gene (reference sequence).

This chain uses TRBV6-1 with TRBJ1-1, with 9 positions matching TRBD1. CDR3 length: 15 amino acids. With 5 bases clipped from V and 2 bases from J, the junction kept 6 bases outside the gene matches. Per germline, CDR1 MNHNS and CDR2 SASEGT. This CDR3 reads CASSHLTGGNTEAFF. In DNA, the CDR3 is TGTGCCAGCAGTCACCTGACAGGGGGAAACACTGAAGCTTTCTTT.

V and J are TRBV5-6 and TRBJ2-5, with D tentatively TRBD1 (5 bases). The germline V and J ends were trimmed by 3 bases and 5 bases, with 11 bases remaining between them. This CDR3 spans 13 amino acids. Germline V CDR1 and CDR2: SGHDT, YYEEEE. CDR3 nucleotide sequence: TGTGCCAGCAGCTCCCCAGGGTCGGAGACCCAGTACTTC. Translating gives CASSSPGSETQYF.

With respect to this clone: The junction departs from germline at one end; a sequencing error may be responsible. The chain uses TRBV6-5 and TRBJ2-1, with 8 bases identical to TRBD2. This CDR3 region has 15 residues. CDR1 is MNHEY, CDR2 SVGAGI, per germline. The CDR3 here is CASSLLADTPGPQVF. DNA for the CDR3: TGTGCCAGCAGCTTACTAGCGGATACTCCGGGGCCTCAGGTCTTC.

J is TRBJ1-6 and V is TRBV7-2; D is perhaps TRBD1 (6 bases). V gave up 1 base and J gave up 3 bases, with 13 bases separating them. The germline V gene encodes CDR1 SGHTA and CDR2 FQGNSA. CDR3 length: 17 amino acids. The CDR3 DNA reads as TGTGCCAGCAGCTTAGGCTGGGGGGCAGGCTATAATTCACCCCTCCACTTT. Translation: CASSLGWGAGYNSPLHF.

This rearrangement joins TRBV6-5 to TRBJ2-7; D call uncertain. The CDR3 covers 13 residues. Germline loops: CDR1 MNHEY, CDR2 SVGAGI. Trimming shortened V by 1 base and J by 0 bases, and 4 bases separated the two germline ends. The CDR3: CASSYFGSYEQYF. CDR3 nucleotide sequence: TGTGCCAGCAGTTACTTCGGCTCCTACGAGCAGTACTTC.

This sequence joins TRBV6-5 and TRBJ2-3; D not resolved. The length of the CDR3 is 14 residues. From germline, CDR1 is MNHEY and CDR2 SVGAGI. Trimming cost V 5 bases and J 0 bases, with 9 bases left between them. Here the CDR3 reads CASSPTASTDTQYF. CDR3 in DNA: TGTGCCAGCAGTCCGACTGCTAGCACAGATACGCAGTATTTT.

This chain uses TRBV7-8 with TRBJ1-6; D is unclear. The CDR3 totals 16 residues. V lost 1 base, J lost 6 bases, and 13 bases lay in between. The germline CDR1 and CDR2 sequences are SGHVS and FQNEAQ. The CDR3 region is CASSLVAGSSNSPLHF. For the CDR3, the DNA is TGTGCCAGCAGCTTAGTCGCGGGAAGTAGTAATTCACCCCTCCACTTT.